The 21 T cell receptor beta chains below all came from one sample that was sequenced in a study of blood T cells in healthy people across ages. Using a J-beta primer mix together with a sample-barcoded 5' primer, a second PCR was run for about 7 to 12 cycles. TCRdb reprocessed the 5' RACE reads with MiXCR, giving one entry per CDR3 protein. This sample carries 650,000 to 800,000 distinct CDR3 sequences, about 50% of them seen once, and the ten largest clones take approximately 13%. The sample consisted of blood. The receptors come from a woman aged 80 or over in good health.

This clonotype came up many times. V is TRBV5-1 and J is TRBJ2-1, with TRBD1 matching 10 bases. The germline gives CDR1 SGHRS, CDR2 YFSETQ. The ends lost 3 bases at V and 12 bases at J; junction bases unmatched: 12. This CDR3 comprises 15 residues. CDR3 region: CASSSTMDRGVWQFF. In nucleotides, the CDR3 is TGCGCCAGCAGCTCGACAATGGACAGGGGGGTGTGGCAGTTCTTC.

The genes are TRBV7-2 and TRBJ1-5; D perhaps matches TRBD1 (6 bases). There are 14 residues in the CDR3. The V and J ends lost 5 bases and 5 bases respectively, with 13 bases between them. CDR1 is SGHTA, CDR2 FQGNSA, per germline. The CDR3 bases are TGTGCCAGCAGCCCCTACAGGGAAGATCAGCCCCAGCATTTT. Protein sequence: CASSPYREDQPQHF. The full variable domain, rest sourced from reference TRBV7-2 and TRBJ1-5, is GAGVSQSPSNKVTEKGKDVELRCDPISGHTALYWYRQSLGQGLEFLIYFQGNSAPDKSGLPSDRFSAERTGGSVSTLTIQRTQQEDSAVYLCASSPYREDQPQHFGDGTRLSIL.

The chain joins TRBV6-6 to TRBJ2-7; D unresolved. Germline V gives CDR1 MNHNY, CDR2 SVGAGI (reference sequence). The V gene lost 2 bases and the J gene lost 5 bases, with 7 bases spanning the gap. This CDR3 is 12 amino acids long. The CDR3 is CASSYALDEQYF. The CDR3 DNA sequence: TGTGCCAGCAGTTACGCCCTGGACGAGCAGTACTTC.

This rearrangement joins TRBV2 to TRBJ2-3, with D perhaps matching TRBD1 (5 bases). This CDR3 contains 14 residues. The germline V and J ends were trimmed by 7 bases and 1 base, with 12 bases remaining between them. The germline V gene has CDR1 SNHLY and CDR2 FYNNEI. The DNA for the CDR3 is TGTGCCAGCAAAGCAGGGTGGCGCACAGATACGCAGTATTTT. This gives the protein CASKAGWRTDTQYF.

This clonotype appeared a few times. This chain uses TRBV20-1 with TRBJ1-5, with a possible D match to TRBD1 (6 bases). Trimming pared 7 bases from V and 4 bases from J, leaving 23 bases between. Germline CDR1 is DFQATT and CDR2 is SNEGSKA (reference sequence). The CDR3 is 16 amino acids. CDR3 region: CSVKPATGARNQPQHF. CDR3 nucleotides: TGCAGTGTTAAGCCCGCTACGGGGGCGAGGAATCAGCCCCAGCATTTT.

This clonotype has at least ten counts. J is TRBJ1-5 and V is TRBV4-1, with D hard to call. CDR1 is MGHRA, CDR2 YSYEKL, per germline. Trimming stripped 4 bases from V and 0 bases from J, with 10 bases between. CDR3 length equals 15 residues. As DNA, the CDR3 is TGCGCCAGCAGCCCCCAGCATTATAGCAATCAGCCCCAGCATTTT. This gives the protein CASSPQHYSNQPQHF.

This clonotype was detected ten times or more. The gene calls are TRBV6-5 and TRBJ1-1, with D unclear. The CDR3 is made up of 11 amino acids. Germline V CDR1 and CDR2: MNHEY, SVGAGI. With 3 bases removed from V and 7 bases from J, the gap between germline ends came to 6 bases. CDR3 loop: CASSYRLEAFF. The CDR3 DNA sequence: TGTGCCAGCAGTTATCGACTTGAAGCTTTCTTT.

The chain is built from TRBV5-1 and TRBJ1-5; 9 positions agree with TRBD1. Losses at the gene ends were 0 bases for V and 0 bases for J; bases not matched to a gene: 4. This CDR3 has 17 amino acids. Germline CDR1 and CDR2: SGHRS and YFSETQ. The CDR3 is CASSLGTGVYSNQPQHF. For the CDR3, the DNA is TGCGCCAGCAGCTTGGGGACAGGGGTTTATAGCAATCAGCCCCAGCATTTT.

The gene calls are TRBV20-1 and TRBJ2-3; TRBD1 aligns across 10 bases. V lost 6 bases, J lost 6 bases, and 6 bases stayed unmatched. Germline V lookup: CDR1 DFQATT, CDR2 SNEGSKA (reference sequence). This CDR3 is built from 13 residues. The CDR3 bases are TGCAGTGCCACCGGGACAGGGGTGGATACGCAGTATTTT. This encodes CSATGTGVDTQYF.

This clonotype was recorded many times. V usage is TRBV7-2 and J usage is TRBJ2-5, with TRBD2 matching over 13 bases. The CDR3 is made up of 16 amino acids. Germline V gene data show CDR1 as SGHTA and CDR2 as FQGNSA. With 1 base clipped from V and 5 bases from J, the junction kept 4 bases outside the gene matches. In DNA, the CDR3 is TGTGCCAGCAGCTTAGTTGGGACTAGCGGGGCTGAGACCCAGTACTTC. This gives the protein CASSLVGTSGAETQYF.

Ten or more counts support this clonotype. This sequence joins TRBV7-2 and TRBJ2-3; D gene unclear. Germline-derived CDR1 and CDR2 are SGHTA and FQGNSA. There are 15 residues in the CDR3. Trimming left V 0 bases short and J 4 bases short, with 11 bases between. The DNA of the CDR3 is TGTGCCAGCAGCTTAGCGCATGGGGTGGCAGATACGCAGTATTTT. It yields the protein CASSLAHGVADTQYF.

This clonotype appeared many times. The chain uses TRBV2 and TRBJ2-1, with a possible D match to TRBD1 (5 bases). The CDR3 length is 11 residues. Trimming stripped 8 bases from V and 10 bases from J, with 12 bases between. Germline CDR1 SNHLY, CDR2 FYNNEI. This CDR3 is CASRSGWEQFF. The CDR3 nucleotides are TGTGCCAGCCGGTCAGGGTGGGAGCAGTTCTTC.

About this clonotype: One base away lies a much larger clone, so this may be a sequencing read error. J is TRBJ2-7 and V is TRBV7-2; 9 bases are a match to TRBD1. This CDR3 comprises 15 residues. Germline V gene lookup returns CDR1 SGHTA and CDR2 FQGNSA. CDR3 sequence reads: CAGSPTTGGSYEQYF. In DNA, the CDR3 is TGTGCCGGCAGTCCTACGACAGGGGGCTCCTACGAGCAGTACTTC. The whole variable domain, remainder taken from reference TRBV7-2 and TRBJ2-7, is GAGVSQSPSNKVTEKGKDVELRCDPISGHTALYWYRQSLGQGLEFLIYFQGNSAPDKSGLPSDRFSAERTGGSVSTLTIQRTQQEDSAVYLCAGSPTTGGSYEQYFGPGTRLTVT.

This chain links TRBV6-5 with TRBJ2-7; D is undetermined. V was pared by 5 bases and J by 2 bases, with 10 bases between. Germline CDR1 and CDR2: MNHEY and SVGAGI. The CDR3 spans 13 residues. The CDR3 region is CASSQARTYEQYF. The CDR3 region has the DNA TGTGCCAGCAGTCAGGCGAGGACCTACGAGCAGTACTTC.

This chain connects TRBV2 to TRBJ1-4; no firm D call. V gave up 3 bases and J gave up 8 bases, with 10 bases separating them. The CDR3 is 13 amino acids. Looked up from germline, CDR1 is SNHLY and CDR2 is FYNNEI. CDR3 nucleotide sequence: TGTGCCAGCAGTGATGGGGTACGGGAAAAACTGTTTTTT. This encodes CASSDGVREKLFF. Variable domain in full (rest from reference TRBV2 and TRBJ1-4): EPEVTQTPSHQVTQMGQEVILRCVPISNHLYFYWYRQILGQKVEFLVSFYNNEISEKSEIFDDQFSVERPDGSNFTLKIRSTKLEDSAMYFCASSDGVREKLFFGSGTQLSVL.

The chain couples TRBV20-1 to TRBJ2-6; D is undetermined. Looked up from germline, CDR1 is DFQATT and CDR2 is SNEGSKA (reference sequence). V was clipped by 2 bases and J by 2 bases, with 4 bases between them. This CDR3 is 13 amino acids long. The chain's CDR3 is CSARFPGANVLTF. As DNA, the CDR3 is TGCAGTGCTAGATTCCCTGGGGCCAACGTCCTGACTTTC.

This clonotype appeared many times. J is TRBJ2-1 and V is TRBV20-1; D not resolved. Trimming shortened V by 3 bases and J by 4 bases, and 13 bases separated the two germline ends. Germline V gene sequence: CDR1 DFQATT, CDR2 SNEGSKA (reference sequence). This CDR3 has 14 residues. The CDR3 region is CSASPIPTYNEQFF. Written as DNA, the CDR3 is TGCAGTGCTAGCCCCATTCCTACTTACAATGAGCAGTTCTTC.

The V gene is TRBV10-1, the J gene TRBJ1-5; D is unclear. The germline V gene has CDR1 WNHNN and CDR2 SYGVQD (reference sequence). CDR3 length: 12 amino acids. Trimming took 0 bases from V and 7 from J, leaving 4 bases between them. The CDR3 DNA reads TGCGCCAGCAGTGAGTCGTGGCAGCCCCAGCATTTT. This translates into CASSESWQPQHF.

This clonotype was recorded many times. This chain joins TRBV9 and TRBJ2-5; D is perhaps TRBD2 (5 bases). The CDR3 is 16 residues long. Germline V lookup: CDR1 SGDLS, CDR2 YYNGEE. V was shortened by 0 bases and J by 4 bases, with 16 bases between the two germline ends. Here the CDR3 DNA reads TGTGCCAGCAGCGTAGGGGGAGTTGGCTTCGTAGAGACCCAGTACTTC. It specifies CASSVGGVGFVETQYF. Supplemented by reference TRBV9 and TRBJ2-5, the full variable domain reads DSGVTQTPKHLITATGQRVTLRCSPRSGDLSVYWYQQSLDQGLQFLIQYYNGEERAKGNILERFSAQQFPDLHSELNLSSLELGDSALYFCASSVGGVGFVETQYFGPGTRLLVL.

The chain joins TRBV25-1 to TRBJ2-5; 7 bases align to TRBD1. The J call is doubtful: the DNA matches TRBJ2-7 better. The CDR3 has 12 residues. The germline gives CDR1 MGHDK, CDR2 SYGVNS. CDR3 coding DNA: TGTGCCAGCAGTCGACAGGGCCACGAGCAGTACTTC. This gives the protein CASSRQGHEQYF.

V usage is TRBV10-3 and J usage is TRBJ2-3, with a tentative D call TRBD2 (6 bases). Germline CDR1 is ENHRY and CDR2 is SYGVKD. The CDR3 has 11 residues. Trimming removed 10 bases at V and 4 bases at J, with 9 bases between. Here the CDR3 DNA reads TGTGCCACCGGGACTGCAGATACGCAGTATTTT. Its protein product is CATGTADTQYF.